Listed here are 13 T cell receptor beta chains from one sample, sequenced in a study of T-cell reconstitution after alpha-beta-depleted transplantation in children. The authors prepared the TCRbeta library with unique molecular identifiers. Via MiXCR, TCRdb re-called the PCR reads, giving one row per CDR3 protein. The sample gives over 550,000 distinct CDR3 sequences, roughly a tenth of which show up once; less than 5% is in the top ten. The sequencing used PBMCs from the stem cell graft donor, collected from the stem cell graft. The receptor source for this set is a human donor who donated a stem cell graft to a child with acute myeloid leukemia.

This clonotype was counted only a few times. The chain carries TRBV6-2 or TRBV6-3 and TRBJ2-1, with TRBD2 as a possible D gene (5 bases). Trimming took 4 bases from V and 0 from J, leaving 13 bases between them. Per germline, CDR1 MNHEY and CDR2 SVGEGT. The CDR3 contains 16 residues. The CDR3, as DNA: TGTGCCAGCAGTTTTCCCCGGGGAAGCTCCTACAATGAGCAGTTCTTC. This gives the protein CASSFPRGSSYNEQFF.

This clonotype was recorded many times. The gene calls are TRBV5-1 and TRBJ2-3; TRBD1 agrees at 8 bases. The germline CDR1 and CDR2 sequences are SGHRS and YFSETQ. The CDR3 has 16 residues. Trimming cost V 4 bases and J 1 base; bases outside gene matches: 8. In DNA form, the CDR3 reads TGCGCCAGCAGCGACTCCGACAGGGGTGGCACAGATACGCAGTATTTT. It is translated as CASSDSDRGGTDTQYF.

This clonotype has just a few counts. This chain uses TRBV5-1 with TRBJ1-4; possibly TRBD1 for D (5 bases). Trimming took off 5 bases at V and 5 bases at J, with 10 bases between the two ends. The germline gives CDR1 SGHRS, CDR2 YFSETQ. This CDR3 is 13 amino acids long. In nucleotides, the CDR3 is TGCGCCAGCAGTACGGAGGGGAATGAAAAACTGTTTTTT. Its protein is CASSTEGNEKLFF. Together with reference TRBV5-1 and TRBJ1-4, the CDR3 gives the full variable domain: KAGVTQTPRYLIKTRGQQVTLSCSPISGHRSVSWYQQTPGQGLQFLFEYFSETQRNKGNFPGRFSGRQFSNSRSEMNVSTLELGDSALYLCASSTEGNEKLFFGSGTQLSVL.

This clonotype was found many times. The CDR3 protein is CASSPRNRWARDEQYF. For the CDR3, the DNA is TGTGCCAGCAGTCCTAGGAACCGTTGGGCCAGGGACGAGCAGTACTTC. The chain employs TRBV27 and TRBJ2-7; TRBD1 might be the D (5 bases). Germline CDR1 reads MNHEY; CDR2 reads SMNVEV (reference sequence). V dropped 5 bases and J dropped 5 bases, with 22 bases sitting between them. The CDR3 totals 16 residues.

This clonotype was observed a single time. This rearrangement joins TRBV7-3 to TRBJ2-2, with D uncertain. Trimming left V 6 bases short and J 5 bases short, with 19 bases between. Germline CDR1 is SGHTA and CDR2 is FQGTGA. The CDR3 has 16 amino acids. The CDR3 loop is CASSPMSRSGTGELFF. CDR3 nucleotide sequence: TGTGCCAGCAGTCCCATGTCCCGGAGTGGGACCGGGGAGCTGTTTTTT.

This chain uses TRBV6-5 with TRBJ2-5, with 16 bases aligning to TRBD2. CDR3 length: 17 amino acids. Germline CDR1 and CDR2: MNHEY and SVGAGI. The trim removed 6 bases at V and 5 bases at J, leaving 9 bases unmatched. The CDR3 DNA follows: TGTGCCAGCAGCCCCGGGACTAGCGGGAGGGCTTATGAGACCCAGTACTTC. Its translation: CASSPGTSGRAYETQYF.

This clonotype was observed a few times. The rearrangement links TRBV20-1 to TRBJ2-3, with 9 bases that match TRBD2. This CDR3 is 16 amino acids long. CDR1 is DFQATT, CDR2 SNEGSKA, per germline (reference sequence). V lost 1 base, J lost 6 bases, and 11 bases stayed unmatched. CDR3 coding DNA: TGCAGTGCTAGAGCACCCGCTAGCGGGGACAAGGATACGCAGTATTTT. This translates into CSARAPASGDKDTQYF.

This clonotype appeared a few times. The chain joins TRBV9 to TRBJ2-1; TRBD2 might be the D (9 bases). Trimming cost V 4 bases and J 3 bases, with 32 bases left between them. The CDR3 is made up of 21 amino acids. The germline V gene encodes CDR1 SGDLS and CDR2 YYNGEE. The CDR3 DNA reads TGTGCCAGCAGCCCGATCCGACGTCCCGGGACAGGACTAGCGAACTACAATGAGCAGTTCTTC. Encoded protein: CASSPIRRPGTGLANYNEQFF. Together with reference TRBV9 and TRBJ2-1, the CDR3 gives the full variable domain: DSGVTQTPKHLITATGQRVTLRCSPRSGDLSVYWYQQSLDQGLQFLIQYYNGEERAKGNILERFSAQQFPDLHSELNLSSLELGDSALYFCASSPIRRPGTGLANYNEQFFGPGTRLTVL.

There are a few counts of this clonotype. The V gene is TRBV7-9, the J gene TRBJ1-2; D remains ambiguous. The V and J ends lost 5 bases and 7 bases respectively, with 14 bases between them. Germline lookup yields CDR1 SEHNR and CDR2 FQNEAQ (reference sequence). This CDR3 has 13 amino acids. This CDR3 is CASSMDGDTGYTF. CDR3 bases: TGTGCCAGCAGCATGGACGGAGACACTGGCTACACCTTC.

V usage is TRBV30 and J usage is TRBJ2-7; TRBD2 is a possible D gene (6 bases). Trimming took off 3 bases at V and 1 base at J, with 13 bases between the two ends. The CDR3 covers 14 residues. Looked up from germline, CDR1 is GTSNPN and CDR2 is SVGIG (reference sequence). CDR3 loop: CAWRTAGRSYEQYF. The CDR3 DNA reads TGTGCCTGGAGGACCGCGGGGAGGTCCTACGAGCAGTACTTC.

V and J are TRBV7-6 and TRBJ2-3; D might be TRBD2 (5 bases). Germline values: CDR1 SGHVS, CDR2 FNYEAQ. The CDR3 is made up of 11 amino acids. The V end lost 0 bases, the J end lost 14 bases, and 9 bases lay between the germline ends. The CDR3 nucleotides read TGTGCCAGCAGCTTAGCGGGAGAGTGGTATTTT. This codes for CASSLAGEWYF.

This clonotype was counted many times. The rearrangement uses TRBV5-1 and TRBJ2-7; D not certain. Trimming left V 2 bases short and J 4 bases short, with 10 bases between. The CDR3 has 13 residues. CDR1 and CDR2 from the germline V gene are SGHRS and YFSETQ. The CDR3 loop reads CASSLSPVYEQYF. CDR3 in DNA: TGCGCCAGCAGCTTATCACCGGTGTACGAGCAGTACTTC.

In this sample, this clonotype turned up many times. The CDR3 nucleotides are TGTGCCAGCTCACCACCGACAGAAGAGACCCAGTACTTC. Translating gives CASSPPTEETQYF. J is TRBJ2-5 and V is TRBV18; perhaps TRBD1 as D (5 bases). Trimming took 0 bases from V and 3 from J, leaving 5 bases between them. The CDR3 has 13 amino acids. CDR1 and CDR2 from the germline V gene are KGHSH and LQKENI.